Listed here are 26 T cell receptor beta chains from one sample, sequenced in a study of T cells in Graves' hyperthyroidism and ophthalmopathy. The CDR3 regions of TCR beta were amplified from RNA transcripts. HTBI primers were used for first-round RT-PCR of the TCR CDR3. TCRdb independently ran MiXCR on the multiplex PCR reads; one entry per CDR3 protein. The sample consists of hundreds of thousands of distinct CDR3 sequences, under 20% of them appearing once. The sample comprised blood. These TCRs come from a woman aged 25 to 45 with Graves' hyperthyroidism.

The chain joins TRBV29-1 to TRBJ1-1; D remains unclear. V lost 4 bases and J lost 2, with 8 bases in between. CDR3 length equals 12 residues. Germline assignment: CDR1 SQVTM and CDR2 ANQGSEA. The DNA of the CDR3 is TGCAGCGTTGTAACCGCTAACACTGAAGCTTTCTTT. Protein product: CSVVTANTEAFF.

The sample holds a few counts of this clonotype. The V gene is TRBV14, the J gene TRBJ1-1; weak D call: TRBD1 (5 bases). CDR1 is SGHDN and CDR2 is FVKESK in the germline V gene. The length of the CDR3 is 13 residues. Trimming removed 0 bases from V and 11 bases from J, with 13 bases in between. CDR3 region: CASSQDFGTQAFF. CDR3 in DNA: TGTGCCAGCAGCCAAGATTTCGGGACCCAGGCTTTCTTT.

A few counts support this clonotype. J is TRBJ1-2 and V is TRBV3-1; D possibly corresponds to TRBD1 (6 bases). This CDR3 has 14 amino acids. Germline V gene sequence: CDR1 LGHDT, CDR2 YNNKEL (reference sequence). The V end was cut by 0 bases, the J end by 8 bases, with 13 bases between. As DNA, the CDR3 is TGTGCCAGCAGCCAAGAAAGGTTGGGACACGGCTACACCTTC. Its protein is CASSQERLGHGYTF.

This clonotype was recorded many times. The chain uses TRBV5-1 and TRBJ1-1; D possibly corresponds to TRBD1 (6 bases). Germline V CDR1 and CDR2: SGHRS, YFSETQ. V was shortened by 5 bases and J by 7 bases, with 15 bases between the two germline ends. The CDR3 consists of 13 residues. CDR3 residues: CASRNGQSLEAFF. Written as DNA, the CDR3 is TGCGCCAGCAGAAACGGACAGTCCCTTGAAGCTTTCTTT.

Note on this clonotype: Its ends do not fully match the called genes, so a read error is possible. The chain employs TRBV24-1 and TRBJ2-3; D is ambiguous. The CDR3 runs to 17 residues. Germline CDR1 KGHDR, CDR2 SFDVKD. CDR3 amino acids: CTTSDFWGSFNKDTQYF. The CDR3 bases are TGTACCACCAGTGATTTCTGGGGTAGCTTCAACAAGGATACGCAGTATTTT.

V gene TRBV4-1 combines with J gene TRBJ2-7; TRBD1 might be the D (6 bases). Germline CDR1 MGHRA, CDR2 YSYEKL. The V end lost 5 bases, the J end lost 2 bases, and 13 bases lay between the germline ends. The CDR3 totals 14 residues. CDR3 DNA sequence: TGCGCCAGCAGCTCCTCGACAGGAGCCTACGAGCAGTACTTC. Its protein product is CASSSSTGAYEQYF.

A remark on this clonotype: At one end the junction does not follow the germline gene, possibly because of a read error. This chain joins TRBV24-1 and TRBJ1-6; D is undetermined. There are 17 residues in the CDR3. Germline CDR1 reads KGHDR; CDR2 reads SFDVKD. The CDR3 DNA reads TGTGCCACCAGTGAAGAGATCTCCGGAATCTATAATTCACCCCTCCGCTTT. It is translated as CATSEEISGIYNSPLRF.

In this sample, this clonotype turned up a few times. The chain is built from TRBV29-1 and TRBJ2-7, with D tentatively TRBD2 (6 bases). The V end was cut by 6 bases, the J end by 3 bases, with 21 bases between. From germline, CDR1 is SQVTM and CDR2 ANQGSEA. The CDR3 consists of 15 residues. CDR3 protein: CSVRSLGGIGYEQYF. In nucleotides, the CDR3 is TGCAGCGTCCGGAGCTTGGGGGGAATTGGCTACGAGCAGTACTTC.

This clonotype was seen ten or more times. The chain is built from TRBV6-1 and TRBJ2-5, with TRBD1 matching over 7 bases. Per the germline V gene, CDR1 is MNHNS and CDR2 is SASEGT. Trimming took 5 bases from V and 2 from J; bases not matched to a gene: 5. CDR3 length: 14 residues. This chain's CDR3 is CASSPRQGQETQYF. Here the CDR3 DNA reads TGTGCCAGCAGTCCCCGACAGGGTCAAGAGACCCAGTACTTC.

This clonotype was picked up many times. The chain is built from TRBV7-8 and TRBJ2-1, with a weak D call TRBD1 (6 bases). This CDR3 is 14 amino acids long. V lost 7 bases and J lost 7, with 17 bases in between. Germline V CDR1 and CDR2: SGHVS, FQNEAQ. The chain's CDR3 is CASTLQGWGNEQFF. The CDR3 nucleotides are TGTGCCAGCACGCTCCAGGGGTGGGGGAATGAGCAGTTCTTC.

This clonotype showed up many times. The chain combines TRBV2 with TRBJ2-1; TRBD2 matches 11 bases. Trimming took 0 bases from V and 4 from J; bases not matched to a gene: 8. Germline-derived CDR1 and CDR2 are SNHLY and FYNNEI. The CDR3 extends over 18 amino acids. CDR3 in DNA: TGTGCCAGCAGTGAAGCGCCCTTAGGGACTAGCGGTTACAATGAGCAGTTCTTC. Translating gives CASSEAPLGTSGYNEQFF. Based on the CDR3 plus reference TRBV2 and TRBJ2-1, the full variable domain is EPEVTQTPSHQVTQMGQEVILRCVPISNHLYFYWYRQILGQKVEFLVSFYNNEISEKSEIFDDQFSVERPDGSNFTLKIRSTKLEDSAMYFCASSEAPLGTSGYNEQFFGPGTRLTVL.

This clonotype was seen a handful of times. The chain has TRBV7-3 and TRBJ2-4; maybe TRBD1 (5 bases). Trimming left V 2 bases short and J 4 bases short, with 9 bases between. The CDR3 extends over 14 amino acids. Germline assignment: CDR1 SGHTA and CDR2 FQGTGA. CDR3 in DNA: TGTGCCAGCAGCTTAGGGCAGGGTAAAAACATTCAGTACTTC. This gives the protein CASSLGQGKNIQYF. The full variable domain, rest sourced from reference TRBV7-3 and TRBJ2-4, is GAGVSQTPSNKVTEKGKYVELRCDPISGHTALYWYRQSLGQGPEFLIYFQGTGAADDSGLPNDRFFAVRPEGSVSTLKIQRTERGDSAVYLCASSLGQGKNIQYFGAGTRLSVL.

The rearrangement uses TRBV3-1 and TRBJ2-7, with D hard to call. Germline V gene lookup returns CDR1 LGHDT and CDR2 YNNKEL (reference sequence). This CDR3 comprises 11 residues. Trimming stripped 6 bases from V and 7 bases from J, with 10 bases between. The CDR3 is CASRAAGEQYF. The CDR3 bases are TGTGCCAGCAGGGCGGCCGGGGAGCAGTACTTC.

This clonotype was observed at least ten times. V is TRBV12-3 or TRBV12-4 and J is TRBJ2-1, with TRBD2 matching 8 bases. The CDR3 extends over 16 amino acids. Germline trimming cut 0 bases from V and 8 bases from J; bases unmatched to any gene: 9. CDR3: CASSLASGIGGDEQFF. The CDR3 region has the DNA TGTGCCAGCAGTTTAGCTAGCGGGATAGGTGGCGATGAGCAGTTCTTC.

The V call is TRBV7-9, the J call TRBJ2-6; possible D gene TRBD1, 5 bases. This CDR3 comprises 18 residues. Between the trimmed V and J ends, which lost 0 bases and 0 bases, there was a span of 12 bases. Germline lookup yields CDR1 SEHNR and CDR2 FQNEAQ (reference sequence). CDR3 sequence reads: CASSLAFGQLSGANVLTF. The DNA for the CDR3 is TGTGCCAGCAGCTTAGCGTTCGGACAACTCTCTGGGGCCAACGTCCTGACTTTC. Full variable domain (rest looked up from reference TRBV7-9 and TRBJ2-6): DTGVSQNPRHKITKRGQNVTFRCDPISEHNRLYWYRQTLGQGPEFLTYFQNEAQLEKSRLLSDRFSAERPKGSFSTLEIQRTEQGDSAMYLCASSLAFGQLSGANVLTFGAGSRLTVL.

This clonotype was picked up many times. The chain has TRBV20-1 and TRBJ1-1; possible D gene TRBD1, 5 bases. CDR3 length: 13 amino acids. Germline loops: CDR1 DFQATT, CDR2 SNEGSKA (reference sequence). Trimming cost V 6 bases and J 3 bases, with 14 bases left between them. The DNA for the CDR3 is TGCAGTGCCCCAGGGTCGGGTGACACTGAAGCTTTCTTT. Translating gives CSAPGSGDTEAFF.

V is TRBV28 and J is TRBJ1-1, with 8 bases matching TRBD1. Germline V CDR1 and CDR2: MDHEN, SYDVKM. The CDR3 is made up of 13 amino acids. J gave up 10 bases and V 5 bases, and 9 bases lay outside the gene matches. The CDR3 nucleotides are TGTGCCAGCAGTGACCAGGGGGCGCCTGGAGCTTTCTTT. It codes for CASSDQGAPGAFF.

This clonotype came up a few times. The chain employs TRBV5-1 and TRBJ1-6; 9 bases agree with TRBD1. J lost 8 bases, V lost 5 bases, and 8 bases had no gene match. Germline values: CDR1 SGHRS, CDR2 YFSETQ. The CDR3 is made up of 15 amino acids. CDR3 nucleotide sequence: TGCGCCAGCAGGCCCGGGACAGGGAGGGATTCACCCCTCCACTTT. It is translated as CASRPGTGRDSPLHF.

This clonotype was recorded many times. The rearrangement joins TRBV29-1 to TRBJ1-1; possibly TRBD1 for D (6 bases). Per the germline V gene, CDR1 is SQVTM and CDR2 is ANQGSEA. V was cut by 4 bases and J by 4 bases, with 7 bases left in between. The CDR3 extends over 11 amino acids. The CDR3 reads CSVAGATEAFF. The CDR3 bases are TGCAGCGTTGCAGGGGCCACTGAAGCTTTCTTT.

The CDR3 here is CASSFGGTPGNTIYF. The CDR3 DNA reads TGTGCCAGCAGCTTTGGGGGCACCCCTGGAAACACCATATATTTT. The chain employs TRBV11-2 and TRBJ1-3, with a tentative D call TRBD1 (6 bases). CDR3 length equals 15 residues. The V gene's germline CDR1 is SGHAT and CDR2 FQNNGV. Between the trimmed V and J ends, which lost 3 bases and 2 bases, there was a span of 11 bases.

The chain combines TRBV5-6 with TRBJ1-4; 8 bases are shared with TRBD1. Germline V gene data show CDR1 as SGHDT and CDR2 as YYEEEE. V lost 0 bases, J lost 6 bases, and 4 bases stayed unmatched. This CDR3 has 15 residues. As DNA, the CDR3 is TGTGCCAGCAGCTTGGGGACAGGGCCTTATGAAAAACTGTTTTTT. Translated: CASSLGTGPYEKLFF. Variable domain in full (rest from reference TRBV5-6 and TRBJ1-4): DAGVTQSPTHLIKTRGQQVTLRCSPKSGHDTVSWYQQALGQGPQFIFQYYEEEERQRGNFPDRFSGHQFPNYSSELNVNALLLGDSALYLCASSLGTGPYEKLFFGSGTQLSVL.

The chain joins TRBV5-6 to TRBJ1-2; 7 bases line up with TRBD1. The CDR3 is 17 residues long. Germline CDR1 and CDR2: SGHDT and YYEEEE. V shed 3 bases, J shed 5 bases, and the junction held 16 bases outside the gene matches. The CDR3 DNA is TGTGCCAGCAGCTGGGGCGGGTATGGACAGGACGCATATGGCTACACCTTC. Translating it yields CASSWGGYGQDAYGYTF.

This clonotype was found many times. The V call is TRBV9, the J call TRBJ2-1; no firm D call. Trimming cost V 4 bases and J 10 bases, with 15 bases left between them. Germline V gives CDR1 SGDLS, CDR2 YYNGEE. CDR3 size: 13 residues. CDR3 loop: CASSILQPGEQFF. In DNA, the CDR3 is TGTGCCAGCAGCATCCTACAACCAGGCGAGCAGTTCTTC.

This clonotype was observed many times. This chain links TRBV6-1 with TRBJ2-7, with 8 bases aligning to TRBD1. Looked up from germline, CDR1 is MNHNS and CDR2 is SASEGT. V lost 7 bases and J lost 3; bases outside the gene matches: 5. The CDR3 loop spans 13 amino acids. CDR3 DNA sequence: TGTGCCAGCACCCGGGACAGGCTCTACGAGCAGTACTTC. The encoded protein is CASTRDRLYEQYF.

Only one count was recorded for this clonotype. The chain employs TRBV20-1 and TRBJ2-7, with 11 positions matching TRBD2. Per germline, CDR1 DFQATT and CDR2 SNEGSKA (reference sequence). V lost 3 bases and J lost 6; bases outside the gene matches: 4. There are 13 residues in the CDR3. This CDR3 is CSARGGLAGEQYF. The CDR3 DNA is TGCAGTGCTAGGGGAGGACTAGCGGGCGAGCAGTACTTC.

The rearrangement uses TRBV7-9 and TRBJ2-2; 9 bases map to TRBD2. Trimming cost V 1 base and J 1 base; bases outside gene matches: 10. CDR1 is SEHNR and CDR2 is FQNEAQ in the germline V gene (reference sequence). This CDR3 region has 19 residues. CDR3 in DNA: TGTGCCAGCAGCTTAGGGGAGGTAGCGGGAGAACGGAACACCGGGGAGCTGTTTTTT. Protein sequence: CASSLGEVAGERNTGELFF. Filled out from reference TRBV7-9 and TRBJ2-2, the complete variable domain reads DTGVSQNPRHKITKRGQNVTFRCDPISEHNRLYWYRQTLGQGPEFLTYFQNEAQLEKSRLLSDRFSAERPKGSFSTLEIQRTEQGDSAMYLCASSLGEVAGERNTGELFFGEGSRLTVL.